Below, 30 T cell receptor beta chains from the same sample are listed, as sequenced in a study of T cell responses to AZD1222 COVID-19 vaccine. Clones were read by immunoSEQ multiplex PCR, and TCRdb kept only the in-frame ones, dropping some. Of 95,000 to 150,000 clones listed, 88% are singletons. Sequencing used peripheral blood, obtained on day 0 of AZD1222 vaccination. The source is an adult in good health.

CDR3 sequence: CASRGQGSSTDTQYF. The CDR3 DNA reads as TGTGCCAGCAGGGGACAGGGGTCTAGCACAGATACGCAGTATTTT. This chain links TRBV28 with TRBJ2-3; 10 bases fit TRBD1. Per the germline V gene, CDR1 is MDHEN and CDR2 is SYDVKM. The CDR3 totals 15 residues. V dropped 6 bases and J dropped 0; count of bases not matched to a gene: 3.

The chain carries TRBV9 and TRBJ2-2; TRBD1 might be the D (5 bases). The CDR3 is 16 amino acids. Germline lookup yields CDR1 SGDLS and CDR2 YYNGEE. V was shortened by 3 bases and J by 4 bases, with 16 bases between the two germline ends. The CDR3 DNA follows: TGTGCCAGCAGCGCCCTTGGGGCCGGGCGCACCGGGGAGCTGTTTTTT. Its protein product is CASSALGAGRTGELFF.

The chain joins TRBV27 to TRBJ2-2, with D perhaps matching TRBD1 (5 bases). V shed 2 bases and J shed 2 bases, with 9 bases lying between them. The germline V gene has CDR1 MNHEY and CDR2 SMNVEV (reference sequence). This CDR3 spans 15 amino acids. DNA for the CDR3: TGTGCCAGCAGTTTAGCTGGGGCCAACACCGGGGAGCTGTTTTTT. It is translated as CASSLAGANTGELFF.

The genes are TRBV30 and TRBJ1-1, with no clear D. V lost 1 base, J lost 4 bases, and 7 bases lay in between. This CDR3 is 12 amino acids long. CDR1 GTSNPN and CDR2 SVGIG come from the germline V gene (reference sequence). The CDR3 sequence is CAWSDPGTEAFF. DNA for the CDR3: TGTGCCTGGAGTGACCCGGGCACTGAAGCTTTCTTT.

CDR3 DNA sequence: TGCGCCAGCAACGATAGGGGGAGCACAGATACGCAGTATTTT. It specifies CASNDRGSTDTQYF. This chain uses TRBV5-1 with TRBJ2-3, with D perhaps TRBD1 (6 bases). Trimming cost V 6 bases and J 0 bases, with 11 bases left between them. Germline CDR1 and CDR2: SGHRS and YFSETQ. The CDR3 runs to 14 residues.

The chain recombines TRBV28 with TRBJ1-1; no reliable D call. Trimming pared 6 bases from V and 1 base from J, leaving 6 bases between. The CDR3 sequence is 12 residues long. Germline CDR1 MDHEN, CDR2 SYDVKM. The CDR3 DNA sequence: TGTGCCAGCAGAAGGGCGAACACTGAAGCTTTCTTT. Translated: CASRRANTEAFF.

The rearrangement joins TRBV6-5 to TRBJ2-1; weak D call: TRBD1 (6 bases). Per the germline V gene, CDR1 is MNHEY and CDR2 is SVGAGI. V lost 7 bases, J lost 5 bases, and 12 bases lay in between. The CDR3 contains 13 residues. Here the CDR3 DNA reads TGTGCCAGCAAGGTTGGGGGCAACAATGAGCAGTTCTTC. It translates to CASKVGGNNEQFF.

The chain is built from TRBV6-4 and TRBJ1-5; possible D gene TRBD1, 6 bases. V lost 0 bases and J lost 0, with 21 bases in between. Germline CDR1 is MRHNA and CDR2 is SNTAGT. CDR3 length equals 20 residues. For the CDR3, the DNA is TGTGCCAGCAGTGACTCGAGCGACAGGAGGAACAGAGATAGCAATCAGCCCCAGCATTTT. It is translated as CASSDSSDRRNRDSNQPQHF.

V usage is TRBV7-2 and J usage is TRBJ1-1; 7 bases match TRBD1. Unmatched junction bases numbered 5, after V lost 1 base and J lost 3 bases. This CDR3 contains 15 residues. Germline V gives CDR1 SGHTA, CDR2 FQGNSA. The CDR3 sequence is CASSLVAGGDTEAFF. As DNA, the CDR3 is TGTGCCAGCAGCTTAGTTGCAGGGGGAGACACTGAAGCTTTCTTT.

This chain uses TRBV5-1 with TRBJ2-1; possible D gene TRBD2, 5 bases. The CDR3 length is 15 residues. Germline-derived CDR1 and CDR2 are SGHRS and YFSETQ. Deletions cut 4 bases from V and 7 bases from J, with 18 bases between. The CDR3 bases are TGCGCCAGCAGCCACCCGCCTAGGGAGTCTAATGAGCAGTTCTTC. It specifies CASSHPPRESNEQFF.

The chain links TRBV5-1 to TRBJ1-1; D perhaps matches TRBD1 (5 bases). The V end lost 0 bases, the J end lost 6 bases, and 9 bases lay between the germline ends. CDR3 size: 13 residues. Germline values: CDR1 SGHRS, CDR2 YFSETQ. Here the CDR3 DNA reads TGCGCCAGCAGCTTGGCCGAGGGGTCTGAAGCTTTCTTT. Encoded protein: CASSLAEGSEAFF.

The V gene is TRBV7-2, the J gene TRBJ2-7, with D unclear. V lost 3 bases, J lost 3 bases, and 6 bases lay in between. Germline V lookup: CDR1 SGHTA, CDR2 FQGNSA. CDR3 size: 12 residues. The CDR3 loop reads CASSFDFYEQYF. CDR3 bases: TGTGCCAGCAGCTTCGACTTCTACGAGCAGTACTTC.

This clone came up once. The V gene is TRBV11-2, the J gene TRBJ1-2, with D possibly matching TRBD1 (6 bases). The CDR3 runs to 14 residues. Trimming stripped 1 base from V and 3 bases from J, with 9 bases between. Germline V gene lookup returns CDR1 SGHAT and CDR2 FQNNGV. CDR3 protein: CASSLGQGHYGYTF. Written as DNA, the CDR3 is TGTGCCAGCAGCTTAGGCCAGGGGCACTATGGCTACACCTTC. The complete variable domain, with remaining parts taken from reference TRBV11-2 and TRBJ1-2, reads EAGVAQSPRYKIIEKRQSVAFWCNPISGHATLYWYQQILGQGPKLLIQFQNNGVVDDSQLPKDRFSAERLKGVDSTLKIQPAKLEDSAVYLCASSLGQGHYGYTFGSGTRLTVV.

This chain joins TRBV20-1 and TRBJ2-1; 7 nucleotides agree with TRBD2. This CDR3 region has 11 residues. Germline loops: CDR1 DFQATT, CDR2 SNEGSKA (reference sequence). The ends lost 5 bases at V and 8 bases at J; junction bases unmatched: 3. The CDR3 bases are TGCAGTGCTCAGGGACTATATGAGCAGTTCTTC. Protein product: CSAQGLYEQFF.

The chain uses TRBV5-1 and TRBJ1-2, with unresolved D. The CDR3 has 13 amino acids. Deletions cut 5 bases from V and 4 bases from J, with 12 bases between. CDR1 is SGHRS, CDR2 YFSETQ, per germline. The CDR3 region is CASRPGPTYGYTF. CDR3 DNA: TGCGCCAGCAGGCCCGGTCCCACCTATGGCTACACCTTC.

In nucleotides, the CDR3 is TGTGCCAGCAGCGGGCCCAAAGGGAGCACTGAAGCTTTCTTT. Protein sequence: CASSGPKGSTEAFF. The J gene is TRBJ1-1, the V gene TRBV9; D not certain. The CDR3 totals 14 residues. Trimming pared 3 bases from V and 4 bases from J, leaving 13 bases between. The germline V gene encodes CDR1 SGDLS and CDR2 YYNGEE.

The V gene is TRBV9, the J gene TRBJ2-1; 11 bases are a match to TRBD2. There are 15 residues in the CDR3. Losses at the gene ends were 4 bases for V and 3 bases for J; bases not matched to a gene: 3. Germline loops: CDR1 SGDLS, CDR2 YYNGEE. The CDR3: CASSPGTSGYNEQFF. The CDR3 DNA reads TGTGCCAGCAGCCCAGGGACTAGCGGCTACAATGAGCAGTTCTTC.

V gene TRBV5-8 combines with J gene TRBJ2-7; D not certain. CDR1 and CDR2 from the germline V gene are SGHTS and YDEGEE. The germline V and J ends were trimmed by 2 bases and 4 bases, with 7 bases remaining between them. The CDR3 consists of 12 residues. The CDR3: CASSFSKYEQYF. CDR3 sequence (DNA): TGTGCCAGCAGCTTCTCAAAGTACGAGCAGTACTTC.

This clone was counted a single time. The V and J genes are TRBV19 and TRBJ1-3, with 7 bases aligning to TRBD1. The CDR3 totals 17 residues. Trimming at V came to 5 bases and at J to 3 bases, leaving 13 bases not matched to a gene. Per germline, CDR1 LNHDA and CDR2 SQIVND (reference sequence). The CDR3 DNA reads as TGTGCCAGTAGTCACCCCCGGGACAGCAAAGGTGGAAACACCATATATTTT. Translation: CASSHPRDSKGGNTIYF.

Written as DNA, the CDR3 is TGTGCCAGCAGTCCCCTAGCCATGCCGGCGGGAGAGACCCAGTACTTC. Translating it yields CASSPLAMPAGETQYF. This rearrangement joins TRBV27 to TRBJ2-5, with TRBD2 as a possible D gene (5 bases). V was shortened by 5 bases and J by 4 bases, with 20 bases between the two germline ends. Germline assignment: CDR1 MNHEY and CDR2 SMNVEV (reference sequence). The CDR3 runs to 16 residues.

V gene TRBV9 combines with J gene TRBJ2-7; TRBD2 matches 8 bases. Germline CDR1 SGDLS, CDR2 YYNGEE. J gave up 3 bases and V 0 bases, and 8 bases lay outside the gene matches. This CDR3 is 16 amino acids long. The CDR3 loop is CASSVGSGGIHYEQYF. The CDR3 coding sequence is TGTGCCAGCAGCGTAGGGTCGGGAGGGATCCACTACGAGCAGTACTTC. Full variable domain (missing parts from reference TRBV9 and TRBJ2-7): DSGVTQTPKHLITATGQRVTLRCSPRSGDLSVYWYQQSLDQGLQFLIQYYNGEERAKGNILERFSAQQFPDLHSELNLSSLELGDSALYFCASSVGSGGIHYEQYFGPGTRLTVT.

The V gene is TRBV11-3, the J gene TRBJ2-7; 8 bases fit TRBD1. V shed 4 bases, J shed 7 bases, and the junction held 3 bases outside the gene matches. The germline gives CDR1 SGHNT, CDR2 YENEEA. The CDR3 totals 12 residues. The CDR3 bases are TGTGCCAGCAGCTGGACAGGGTGGGAGCAGTACTTC. This sequence encodes CASSWTGWEQYF.

This rearrangement joins TRBV15 to TRBJ1-3, with D maybe TRBD1 (5 bases). The CDR3 has 15 residues. Per the germline V gene, CDR1 is LNHNV and CDR2 is YYDKDF (reference sequence). V lost 1 base and J lost 0, with 7 bases in between. CDR3 region: CATSRGGYSGNTIYF. The CDR3 DNA follows: TGTGCCACCAGCAGAGGGGGCTACTCTGGAAACACCATATATTTT.

The chain employs TRBV15 and TRBJ1-2; tentatively, D is TRBD1 (5 bases). This CDR3 has 13 residues. V was shortened by 2 bases and J by 7 bases, with 11 bases between the two germline ends. From germline, CDR1 is LNHNV and CDR2 YYDKDF (reference sequence). The CDR3 bases are TGTGCCACCAGCAGACGGGGCGTGAGTGGCTACACCTTC. This gives the protein CATSRRGVSGYTF.

The sample holds a few counts of this clone. The CDR3 DNA reads as TGTGCCAGTAGTATAGTGTTGGAAGGCTACGAGCAGTACTTC. It specifies CASSIVLEGYEQYF. The chain employs TRBV19 and TRBJ2-7; D remains unclear. In germline, CDR1 is LNHDA, CDR2 SQIVND (reference sequence). The CDR3 is 14 amino acids. Trimming shortened V by 1 base and J by 3 bases, and 10 bases separated the two germline ends. The full variable domain, completed using reference TRBV19 and TRBJ2-7, is DGGITQSPKYLFRKEGQNVTLSCEQNLNHDAMYWYRQDPGQGLRLIYYSQIVNDFQKGDIAEGYSVSREKKESFPLTVTSAQKNPTAFYLCASSIVLEGYEQYFGPGTRLTVT.

This chain connects TRBV24-1 to TRBJ2-5, with TRBD2 matching over 10 bases. Germline CDR1 KGHDR, CDR2 SFDVKD. The CDR3 has 16 residues. V lost 5 bases, J lost 0 bases, and 5 bases stayed unmatched. The CDR3 DNA reads TGTGCCACCAGTGGCGGAGCGGGAGGGTACCAAGAGACCCAGTACTTC. It is translated as CATSGGAGGYQETQYF.

The chain links TRBV21-1 to TRBJ2-7; the table's D call of TRBD2 was not tested on the DNA. TRBV21-1 is tagged as a pseudogene. This CDR3 region has 15 residues. The CDR3 region is CASTNGGPPQDEQYF. The CDR3 DNA follows: TGTGCCAGCACCAACGGAGGGCCTCCGCAGGACGAGCAGTACTTC.

CDR3 sequence (DNA): TGTGCCAGCAGCCAAGCGGTGGGAGTAGGTGAGCAGTTCTTC. This gives the protein CASSQAVGVGEQFF. The chain carries TRBV14 and TRBJ2-1; tentative D call: TRBD2 (5 bases). Trimming left V 1 base short and J 9 bases short, with 13 bases between. The CDR3 runs to 14 residues. Germline values: CDR1 SGHDN, CDR2 FVKESK.

The chain employs TRBV5-1 and TRBJ2-3; the match to TRBD2 covers 7 bases. In germline, CDR1 is SGHRS, CDR2 YFSETQ. This CDR3 is 18 amino acids long. V lost 7 bases and J lost 1; bases outside the gene matches: 18. The chain's CDR3 is CASSEGGPSTGRTDTQYF. Written as DNA, the CDR3 is TGCGCCAGCTCGGAGGGAGGGCCCTCTACGGGACGCACAGATACGCAGTATTTT.

This clone was observed a handful of times. The chain couples TRBV7-6 to TRBJ1-5; a possible D gene is TRBD1 (5 bases). Per the germline V gene, CDR1 is SGHVS and CDR2 is FNYEAQ. V was cut by 1 base and J by 4 bases, with 11 bases left in between. The CDR3 covers 15 residues. In DNA form, the CDR3 reads TGTGCCAGCAGCTTAGGACAGTCGGGGAATCAGCCCCAGCATTTT. Translating it yields CASSLGQSGNQPQHF.